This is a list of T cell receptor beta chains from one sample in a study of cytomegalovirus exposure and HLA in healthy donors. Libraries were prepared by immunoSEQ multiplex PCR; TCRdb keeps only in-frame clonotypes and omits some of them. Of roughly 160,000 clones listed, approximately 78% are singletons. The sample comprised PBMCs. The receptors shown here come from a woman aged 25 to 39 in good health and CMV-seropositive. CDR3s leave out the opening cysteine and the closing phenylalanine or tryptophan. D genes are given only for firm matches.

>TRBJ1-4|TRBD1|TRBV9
ASSGGTDNSATNEKLF
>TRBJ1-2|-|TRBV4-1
ASSQVLRYGYT
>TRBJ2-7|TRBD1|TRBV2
ASSEGQGVTLSYEQY
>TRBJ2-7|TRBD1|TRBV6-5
ASSPLGQGAYEQY
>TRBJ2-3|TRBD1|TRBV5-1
ASSHDRATDTQY
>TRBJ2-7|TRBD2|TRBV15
ATSRARGGGYEQY
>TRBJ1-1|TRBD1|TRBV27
ASTRTGSLNTEAF
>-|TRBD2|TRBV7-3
ASSLGRASGNIDEQY
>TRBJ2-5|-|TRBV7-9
ASSLGGSGTQY
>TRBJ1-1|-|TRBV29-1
SVDRGITEAF
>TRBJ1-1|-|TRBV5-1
ASRLLLENTEAF
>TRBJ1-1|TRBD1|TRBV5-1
ASSLGTGPMNTEAF
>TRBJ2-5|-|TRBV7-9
ASSQYQETQY
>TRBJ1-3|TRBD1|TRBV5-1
ASSRDRTSGNTIY
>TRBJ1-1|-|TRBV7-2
ASSLGPASAEAF
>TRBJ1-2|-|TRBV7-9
ASSLDRVSANYGYT
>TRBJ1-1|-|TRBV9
ASSVMGQNTEAF
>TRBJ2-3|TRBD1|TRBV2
ASSGTGATDTQY
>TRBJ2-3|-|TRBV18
ASGGATDTQY
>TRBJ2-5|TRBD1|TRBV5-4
ASSVTGGRETQY
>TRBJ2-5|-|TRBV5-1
ASSPFRGETQY
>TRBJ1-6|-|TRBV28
ASSYLNSPLH
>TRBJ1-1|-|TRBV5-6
ASSIPGERPEAF
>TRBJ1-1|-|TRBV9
ASSQTGQNTEAF
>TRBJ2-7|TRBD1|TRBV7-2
ASSSRTGDYEQY
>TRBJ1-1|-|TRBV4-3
ASSQAVSSNTEAF
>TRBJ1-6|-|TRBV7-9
ASRGGMGERNSPLH
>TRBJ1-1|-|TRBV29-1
SVATEGDAEAF
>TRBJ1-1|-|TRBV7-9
SSSLRGRFPTEAF
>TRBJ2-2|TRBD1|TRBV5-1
ASSLEARGPGELF
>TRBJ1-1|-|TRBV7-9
ASSPDRMNTEAF
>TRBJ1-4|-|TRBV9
ASSPGIKEKLF
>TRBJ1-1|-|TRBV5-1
ASSPGNRNTEAF
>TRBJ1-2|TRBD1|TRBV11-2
ASSLIGRGQGNGYT
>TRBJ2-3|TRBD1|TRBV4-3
ASSRTGTGISDTQY
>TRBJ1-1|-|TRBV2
ASSYQGRAF
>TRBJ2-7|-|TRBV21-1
ASSKEERGLYEQY
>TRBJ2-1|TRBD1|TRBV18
ASSQDRVNNEQF
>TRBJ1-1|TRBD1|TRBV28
AIGPGGTEAF
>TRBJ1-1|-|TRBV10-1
ALNSRLGEPMNTEAF
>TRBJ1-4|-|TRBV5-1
ASSFEGVGEKLF
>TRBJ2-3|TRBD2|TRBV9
ASSGASGGPRDTQY
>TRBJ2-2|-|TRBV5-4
ASSPGAGAYTGELF
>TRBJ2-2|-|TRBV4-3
ASSQENPGNFGGELF
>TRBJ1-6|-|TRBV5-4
ASSLDSPNSPLH
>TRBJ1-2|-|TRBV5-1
ASSLGLSYGYT
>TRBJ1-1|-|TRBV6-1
ASSDRVTEAF
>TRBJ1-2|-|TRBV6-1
ASSARPTGSYGYT
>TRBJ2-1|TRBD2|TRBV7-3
ASSLLGTSGNEQF
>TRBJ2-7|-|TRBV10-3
AISESGGYEQY
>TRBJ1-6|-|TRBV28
ASIEGGYNSPLH
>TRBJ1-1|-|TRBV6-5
ASAGYEGNTEAF
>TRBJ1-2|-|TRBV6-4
ASSGEDYGYT
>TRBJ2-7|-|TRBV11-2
ASSLGSGSSYEQY
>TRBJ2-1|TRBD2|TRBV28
ASSLSAGGRAEF
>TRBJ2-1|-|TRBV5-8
ASSLAGGRAGQF
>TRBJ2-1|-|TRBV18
ASSRSTAFISYNEQF